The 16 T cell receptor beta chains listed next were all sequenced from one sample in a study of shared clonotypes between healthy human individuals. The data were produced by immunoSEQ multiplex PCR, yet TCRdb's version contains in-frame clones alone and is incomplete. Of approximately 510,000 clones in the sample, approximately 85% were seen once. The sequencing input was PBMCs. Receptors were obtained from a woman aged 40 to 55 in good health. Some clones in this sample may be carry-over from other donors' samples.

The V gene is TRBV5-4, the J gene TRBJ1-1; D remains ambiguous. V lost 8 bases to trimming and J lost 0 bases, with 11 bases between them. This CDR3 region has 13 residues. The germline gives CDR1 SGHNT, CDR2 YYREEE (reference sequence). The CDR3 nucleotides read TGTGCCAGTACGAAGGACCTGAACACTGAAGCTTTCTTT. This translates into CASTKDLNTEAFF.

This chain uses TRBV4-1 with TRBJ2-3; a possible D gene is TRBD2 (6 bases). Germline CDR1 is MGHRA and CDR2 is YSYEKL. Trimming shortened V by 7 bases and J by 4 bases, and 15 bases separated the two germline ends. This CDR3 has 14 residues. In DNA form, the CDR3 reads TGCGCCAGCACGGACATTTGGGGGGCAGATACGCAGTATTTT. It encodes CASTDIWGADTQYF.

The CDR3 here is CASSRTNSGANVLTF. The CDR3 nucleotides are TGTGCCAGCAGCCGGACAAACTCTGGGGCCAACGTCCTGACTTTC. The V call is TRBV6-4, the J call TRBJ2-6, with D perhaps matching TRBD1 (5 bases). This CDR3 is 15 amino acids long. The germline V and J ends were trimmed by 6 bases and 0 bases, with 9 bases remaining between them. Germline V CDR1 and CDR2: MRHNA, SNTAGT.

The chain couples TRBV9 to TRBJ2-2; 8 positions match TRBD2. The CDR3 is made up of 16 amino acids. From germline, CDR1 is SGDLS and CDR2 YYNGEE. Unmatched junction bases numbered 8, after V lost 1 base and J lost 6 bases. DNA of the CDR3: TGTGCCAGCAGCGTAAGGGCGGGAGGTTTGGCCGGGGAGCTGTTTTTT. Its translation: CASSVRAGGLAGELFF.

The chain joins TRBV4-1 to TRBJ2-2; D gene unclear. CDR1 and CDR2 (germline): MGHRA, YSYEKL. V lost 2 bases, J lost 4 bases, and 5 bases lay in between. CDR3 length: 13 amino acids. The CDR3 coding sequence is TGCGCCAGCAGCCAATGGGCCACCGGGGAGCTGTTTTTT. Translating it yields CASSQWATGELFF.

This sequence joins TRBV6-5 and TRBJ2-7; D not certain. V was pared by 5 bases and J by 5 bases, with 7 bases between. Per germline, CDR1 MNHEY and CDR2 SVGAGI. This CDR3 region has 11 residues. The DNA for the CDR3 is TGTGCCAGCAGTCAGGCCCACGAGCAGTACTTC. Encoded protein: CASSQAHEQYF.

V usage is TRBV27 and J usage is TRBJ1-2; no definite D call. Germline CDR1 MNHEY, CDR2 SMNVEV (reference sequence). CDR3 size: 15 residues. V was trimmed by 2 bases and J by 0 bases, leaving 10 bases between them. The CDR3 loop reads CASSLTPGANYGYTF. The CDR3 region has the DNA TGTGCCAGCAGTTTAACCCCGGGAGCTAACTATGGCTACACCTTC.

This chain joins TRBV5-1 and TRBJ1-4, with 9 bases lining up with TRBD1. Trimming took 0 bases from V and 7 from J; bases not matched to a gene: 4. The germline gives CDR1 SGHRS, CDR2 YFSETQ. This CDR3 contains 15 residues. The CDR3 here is CASSLEGTGSEKLFF. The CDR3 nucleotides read TGCGCCAGCAGCTTGGAGGGGACAGGGAGTGAAAAACTGTTTTTT.

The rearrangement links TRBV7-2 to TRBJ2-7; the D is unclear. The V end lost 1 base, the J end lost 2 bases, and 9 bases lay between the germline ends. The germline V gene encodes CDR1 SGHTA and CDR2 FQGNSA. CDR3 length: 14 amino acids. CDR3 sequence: CASSLDLPTYEQYF. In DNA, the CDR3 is TGTGCCAGCAGCTTAGACCTTCCTACCTACGAGCAGTACTTC.

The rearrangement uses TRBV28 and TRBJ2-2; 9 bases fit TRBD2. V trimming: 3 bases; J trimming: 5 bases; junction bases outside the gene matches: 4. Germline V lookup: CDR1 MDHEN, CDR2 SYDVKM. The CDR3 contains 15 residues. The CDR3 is CASSLLSGRTGELFF. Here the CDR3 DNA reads TGTGCCAGCAGTTTGCTTAGCGGGAGAACCGGGGAGCTGTTTTTT.

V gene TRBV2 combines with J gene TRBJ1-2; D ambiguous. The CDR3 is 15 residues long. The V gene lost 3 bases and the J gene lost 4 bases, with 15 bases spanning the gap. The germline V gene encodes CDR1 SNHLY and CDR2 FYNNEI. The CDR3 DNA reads TGTGCCAGCAGTGATAACCTCGGGGTAGGCTATGGCTACACCTTC. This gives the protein CASSDNLGVGYGYTF.

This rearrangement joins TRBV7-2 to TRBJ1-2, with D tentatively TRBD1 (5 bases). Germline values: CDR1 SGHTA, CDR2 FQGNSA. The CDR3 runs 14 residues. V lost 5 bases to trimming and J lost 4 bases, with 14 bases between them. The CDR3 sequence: CASSPPTVFYGYTF. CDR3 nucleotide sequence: TGTGCCAGCAGCCCGCCGACAGTGTTCTATGGCTACACCTTC.

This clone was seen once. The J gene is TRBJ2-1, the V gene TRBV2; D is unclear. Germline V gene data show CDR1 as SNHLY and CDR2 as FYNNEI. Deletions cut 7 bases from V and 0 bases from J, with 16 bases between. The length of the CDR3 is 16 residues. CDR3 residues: CASNGGEMSSYNEQFF. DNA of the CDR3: TGTGCCAGCAATGGCGGTGAGATGAGCTCCTACAATGAGCAGTTCTTC.

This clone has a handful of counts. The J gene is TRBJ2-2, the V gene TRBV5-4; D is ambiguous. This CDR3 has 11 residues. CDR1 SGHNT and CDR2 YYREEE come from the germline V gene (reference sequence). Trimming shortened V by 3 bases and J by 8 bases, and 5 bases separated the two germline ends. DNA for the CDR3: TGTGCCAGCAGCTCGATGGGGGAGCTGTTTTTT. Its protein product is CASSSMGELFF.

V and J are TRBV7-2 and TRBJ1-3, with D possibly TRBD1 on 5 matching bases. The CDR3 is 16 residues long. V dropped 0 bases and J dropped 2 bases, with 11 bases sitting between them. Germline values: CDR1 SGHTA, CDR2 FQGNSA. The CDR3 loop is CASSLAGGRAGNTIYF. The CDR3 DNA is TGTGCCAGCAGCTTAGCGGGGGGGAGAGCTGGAAACACCATATATTTT.

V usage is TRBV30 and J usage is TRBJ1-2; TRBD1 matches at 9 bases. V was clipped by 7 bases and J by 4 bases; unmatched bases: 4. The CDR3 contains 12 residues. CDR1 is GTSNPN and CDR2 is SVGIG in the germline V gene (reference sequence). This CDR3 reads CAYTTGGYGYTF. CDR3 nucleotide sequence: TGTGCCTATACGACAGGGGGCTATGGCTACACCTTC.